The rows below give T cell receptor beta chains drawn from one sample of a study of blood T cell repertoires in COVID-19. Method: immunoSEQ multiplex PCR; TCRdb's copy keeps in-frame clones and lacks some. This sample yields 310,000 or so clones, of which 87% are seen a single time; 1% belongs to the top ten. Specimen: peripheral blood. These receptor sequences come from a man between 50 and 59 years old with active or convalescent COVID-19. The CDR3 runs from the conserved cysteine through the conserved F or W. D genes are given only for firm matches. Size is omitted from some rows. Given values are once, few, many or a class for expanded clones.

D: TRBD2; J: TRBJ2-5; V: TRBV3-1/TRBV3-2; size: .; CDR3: CASRTSGKVWVTQYF; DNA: TGTGCCAGCAGGACTAGCGGGAAGGTCTGGGTGACCCAGTACTTC
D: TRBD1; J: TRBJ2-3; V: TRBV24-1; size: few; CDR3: CATEGAGDTQYF; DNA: TGTGCCACCGAGGGGGCGGGAGATACGCAGTATTTT
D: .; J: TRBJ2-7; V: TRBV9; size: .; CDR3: CASSGYNEQYF; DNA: TGTGCCAGCAGCGGTTATAACGAGCAGTACTTC
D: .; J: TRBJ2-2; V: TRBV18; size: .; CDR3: CASSPTGRSTGELFF; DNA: TGTGCCAGCTCACCAACAGGGCGGAGCACCGGGGAGCTGTTTTTT
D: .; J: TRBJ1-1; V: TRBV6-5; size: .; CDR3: CASSYEGFVPRAFF; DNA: TGTGCCAGCAGTTACGAGGGTTTCGTTCCGCGAGCTTTCTTT
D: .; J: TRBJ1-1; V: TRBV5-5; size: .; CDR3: CASSWRDTEAFF; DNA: TGTGCCAGCAGCTGGAGGGATACTGAAGCTTTCTTT
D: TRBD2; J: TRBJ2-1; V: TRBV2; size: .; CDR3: CASSEGGTSGRSQFF; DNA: TGTGCCAGCAGTGAGGGAGGGACTAGCGGTCGAAGCCAGTTCTTC
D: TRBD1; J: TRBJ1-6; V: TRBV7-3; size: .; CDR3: CASSLTAPQGVNSPLHF; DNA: TGTGCCAGCAGCTTAACGGCCCCTCAGGGGGTGAATTCACCCCTCCACTTT
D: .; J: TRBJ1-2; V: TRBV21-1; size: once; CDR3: CASNPRRQGTYGYTF; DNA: TGTGCCAGCAACCCTAGAAGACAGGGGACCTATGGCTACACCTTC
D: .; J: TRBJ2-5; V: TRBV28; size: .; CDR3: CASSLVGETQYF; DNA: TGTGCCAGCAGTTTGGTCGGAGAGACCCAGTACTTC
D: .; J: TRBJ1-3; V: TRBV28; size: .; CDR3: CASSQLQGFGGNTIYF; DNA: TGTGCCAGCAGTCAGTTACAGGGTTTCGGAGGAAACACCATATATTTT
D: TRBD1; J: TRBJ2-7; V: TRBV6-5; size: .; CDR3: CASSRTGQTYEQYF; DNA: TGTGCCAGCAGCCGGACAGGGCAAACATACGAGCAGTACTTC
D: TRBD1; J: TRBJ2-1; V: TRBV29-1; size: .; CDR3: CSVETGGFYNEQFF; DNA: TGCAGCGTAGAGACAGGGGGCTTCTACAATGAGCAGTTCTTC
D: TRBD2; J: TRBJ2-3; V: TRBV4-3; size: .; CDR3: CASSQGRGAGGTDTQYF; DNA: TGCGCCAGCAGCCAAGGGAGGGGCGCGGGGGGCACAGATACGCAGTATTTT
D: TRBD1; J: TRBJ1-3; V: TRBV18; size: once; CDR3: CASSPSPGQGATAGNTIYF; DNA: TGTGCCAGCTCACCATCCCCCGGACAGGGGGCGACTGCTGGAAACACCATATATTTT
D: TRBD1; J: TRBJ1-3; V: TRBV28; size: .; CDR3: CASNSGTGRGNTIYF; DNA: TGTGCCAGCAACTCCGGGACAGGGAGGGGAAACACCATATATTTT
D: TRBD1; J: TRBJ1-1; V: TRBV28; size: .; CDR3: CASKTGEFMNTEAFF; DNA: TGTGCCAGCAAAACAGGGGAGTTTATGAACACTGAAGCTTTCTTT
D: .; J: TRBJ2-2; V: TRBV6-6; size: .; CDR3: CASSPEYPNTGELFF; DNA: TGTGCCAGCAGCCCAGAATACCCGAACACCGGGGAGCTGTTTTTT
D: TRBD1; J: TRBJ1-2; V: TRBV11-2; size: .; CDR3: CASSSTTGDRPSGGYTF; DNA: TGTGCCAGCAGCTCCACCACCGGGGACAGGCCCTCGGGTGGCTACACCTTC
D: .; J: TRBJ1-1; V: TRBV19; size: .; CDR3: CASSIFRQANTEAFF; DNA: TGTGCCAGTAGTATTTTTCGACAGGCGAACACTGAAGCTTTCTTT
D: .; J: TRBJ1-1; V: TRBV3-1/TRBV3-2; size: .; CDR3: CASSLGQINTEAFF; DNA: TGTGCCAGCAGCCTAGGACAGATAAACACTGAAGCTTTCTTT
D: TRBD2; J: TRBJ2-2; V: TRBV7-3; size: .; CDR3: CASSLPGLAGGSRTGELFF; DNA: TGTGCCAGCAGCTTGCCGGGACTAGCGGGAGGAAGCCGCACCGGGGAGCTGTTTTTT
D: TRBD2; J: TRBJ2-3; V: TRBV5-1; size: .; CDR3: CASSLGASGVTDTQYF; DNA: TGCGCCAGCAGCTTGGGCGCTAGCGGGGTGACAGATACGCAGTATTTT
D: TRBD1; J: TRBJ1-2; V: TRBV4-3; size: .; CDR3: CASSQGPDRVSVYGYTF; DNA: TGCGCCAGCAGCCAAGGGCCGGACAGGGTAAGCGTCTATGGCTACACCTTC
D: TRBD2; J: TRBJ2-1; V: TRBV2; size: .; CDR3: CASSDGTSGFQFF; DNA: TGTGCCAGCAGTGATGGGACTAGCGGATTTCAGTTCTTC
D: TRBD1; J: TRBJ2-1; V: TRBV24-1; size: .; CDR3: CATSDGQGGRNEQFF; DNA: TGTGCCACCAGTGACGGACAGGGGGGTCGGAATGAGCAGTTCTTC
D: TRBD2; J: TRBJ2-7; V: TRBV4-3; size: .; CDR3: CASSHYTGTSGYEQYF; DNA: TGCGCCAGCAGCCACTACACGGGGACTAGCGGTTACGAGCAGTACTTC
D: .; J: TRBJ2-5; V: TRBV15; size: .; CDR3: CATSRERQNQETQYF; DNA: TGTGCCACCAGCAGAGAGAGACAGAACCAAGAGACCCAGTACTTC
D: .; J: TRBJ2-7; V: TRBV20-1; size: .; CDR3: CSAAPVSEQYF; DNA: TGCAGTGCTGCCCCGGTTTCCGAGCAGTACTTC
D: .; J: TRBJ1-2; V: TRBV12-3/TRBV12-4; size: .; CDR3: CASSSTGYYGYTF; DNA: TGTGCCAGCAGTTCGACAGGCTACTATGGCTACACCTTC
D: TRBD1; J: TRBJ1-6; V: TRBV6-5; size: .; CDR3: CASRPQGAPTSPLHF; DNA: TGTGCCAGCAGACCACAGGGGGCACCAACTTCACCCCTCCACTTT
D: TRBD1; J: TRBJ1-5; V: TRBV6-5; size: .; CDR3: CASSYWTGGNQPQHF; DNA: TGTGCCAGCAGTTACTGGACAGGGGGTAATCAGCCCCAGCATTTT
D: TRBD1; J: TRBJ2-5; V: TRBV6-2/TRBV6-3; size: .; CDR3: CASSYGSTGKLETQYF; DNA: TGTGCCAGCAGTTACGGGTCGACAGGGAAGCTAGAGACCCAGTACTTC
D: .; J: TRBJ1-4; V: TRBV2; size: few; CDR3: CASRDMEEKLFF; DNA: TGTGCCAGCAGGGACATGGAAGAAAAACTGTTTTTT
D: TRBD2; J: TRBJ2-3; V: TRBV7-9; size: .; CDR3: CATQSGGAVDTQYF; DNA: TGTGCCACCCAGAGCGGGGGGGCCGTTGATACGCAGTATTTT
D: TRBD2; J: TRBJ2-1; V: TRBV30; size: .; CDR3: CAWRLAGVAQFF; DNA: TGTGCCTGGAGACTAGCGGGAGTAGCGCAGTTCTTC
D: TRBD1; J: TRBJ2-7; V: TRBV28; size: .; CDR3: CASSLLTGQGFNEQYF; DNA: TGTGCCAGCAGTTTATTGACGGGACAGGGATTCAACGAGCAGTACTTC
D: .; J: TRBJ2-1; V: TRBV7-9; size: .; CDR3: CASSLLSSGSPYGEQFF; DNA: TGTGCCAGCAGCCTCCTGAGTTCCGGGTCCCCATATGGTGAGCAGTTCTTC
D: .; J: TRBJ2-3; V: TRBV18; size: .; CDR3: CASSPRQAFSTDTQYF; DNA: TGTGCCAGCTCACCTCGACAGGCTTTTAGCACAGATACGCAGTATTTT
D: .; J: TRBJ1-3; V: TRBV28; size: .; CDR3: CASSQGGSGNTIYF; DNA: TGTGCCAGCAGCCAAGGAGGCTCTGGAAACACCATATATTTT
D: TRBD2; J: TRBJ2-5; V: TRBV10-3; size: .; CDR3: CAVGEGETQYF; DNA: TGTGCCGTCGGGGAGGGAGAGACCCAGTACTTC
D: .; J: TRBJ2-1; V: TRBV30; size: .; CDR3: CAWNPVPGNEQFF; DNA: TGTGCCTGGAACCCTGTCCCGGGTAATGAGCAGTTCTTC
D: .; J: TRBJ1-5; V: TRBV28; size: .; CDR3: CASSSQPGPDQPQHF; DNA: TGTGCCAGCAGTTCGCAACCGGGTCCCGATCAGCCCCAGCATTTT
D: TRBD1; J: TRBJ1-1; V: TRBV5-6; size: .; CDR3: CASTLGQGAEAFF; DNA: TGTGCCAGCACCTTGGGACAGGGCGCTGAAGCTTTCTTT
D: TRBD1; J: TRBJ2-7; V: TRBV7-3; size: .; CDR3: CASRDVGTDYEQYF; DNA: TGTGCCAGCAGGGACGTGGGGACAGACTACGAGCAGTACTTC
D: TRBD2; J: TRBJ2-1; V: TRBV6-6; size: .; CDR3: CASSYDAGGYNEQFF; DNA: TGTGCCAGCAGTTACGACGCGGGGGGCTACAATGAGCAGTTCTTC
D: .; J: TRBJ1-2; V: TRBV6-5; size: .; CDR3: CASSYYMDRRNGYTF; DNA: TGTGCCAGCAGTTACTATATGGACAGACGAAATGGCTACACCTTC
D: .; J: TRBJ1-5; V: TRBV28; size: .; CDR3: CASRPGGGDQPQHF; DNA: TGTGCCAGCAGACCGGGCGGAGGAGATCAGCCCCAGCATTTT
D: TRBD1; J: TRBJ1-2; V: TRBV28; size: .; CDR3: CASSTRDRGLDGYTF; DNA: TGTGCCAGCAGTACCCGGGACAGGGGATTGGATGGCTACACCTTC
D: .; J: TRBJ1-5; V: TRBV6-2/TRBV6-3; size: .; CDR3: CASSYRQGSQHF; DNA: TGTGCCAGCAGTTACCGGCAGGGCAGCCAGCATTTT
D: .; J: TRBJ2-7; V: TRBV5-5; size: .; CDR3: CASSKLGYEQYF; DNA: TGTGCCAGCAGCAAACTAGGGTACGAGCAGTACTTC
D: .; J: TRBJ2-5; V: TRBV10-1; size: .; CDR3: CASSPSGGAETQYF; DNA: TGCGCCAGCAGTCCCAGCGGAGGGGCGGAGACCCAGTACTTC
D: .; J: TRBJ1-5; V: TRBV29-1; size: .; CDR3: CSVAGNNQPQHF; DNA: TGCAGCGTTGCAGGAAACAATCAGCCCCAGCATTTT